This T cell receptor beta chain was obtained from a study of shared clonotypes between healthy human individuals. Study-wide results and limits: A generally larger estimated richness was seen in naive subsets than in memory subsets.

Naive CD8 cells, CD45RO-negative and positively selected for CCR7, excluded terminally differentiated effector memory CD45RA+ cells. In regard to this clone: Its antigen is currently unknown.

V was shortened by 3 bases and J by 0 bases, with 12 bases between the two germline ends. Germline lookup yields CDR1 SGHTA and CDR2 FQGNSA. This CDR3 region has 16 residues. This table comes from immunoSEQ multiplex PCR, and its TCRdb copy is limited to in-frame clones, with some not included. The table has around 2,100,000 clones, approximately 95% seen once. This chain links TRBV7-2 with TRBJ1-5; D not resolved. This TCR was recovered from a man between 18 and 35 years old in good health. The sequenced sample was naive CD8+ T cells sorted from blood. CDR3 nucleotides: TGTGCCAGCAGCTTCTCGGACCTTTATAGCAATCAGCCCCAGCATTTT. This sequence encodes CASSFSDLYSNQPQHF.